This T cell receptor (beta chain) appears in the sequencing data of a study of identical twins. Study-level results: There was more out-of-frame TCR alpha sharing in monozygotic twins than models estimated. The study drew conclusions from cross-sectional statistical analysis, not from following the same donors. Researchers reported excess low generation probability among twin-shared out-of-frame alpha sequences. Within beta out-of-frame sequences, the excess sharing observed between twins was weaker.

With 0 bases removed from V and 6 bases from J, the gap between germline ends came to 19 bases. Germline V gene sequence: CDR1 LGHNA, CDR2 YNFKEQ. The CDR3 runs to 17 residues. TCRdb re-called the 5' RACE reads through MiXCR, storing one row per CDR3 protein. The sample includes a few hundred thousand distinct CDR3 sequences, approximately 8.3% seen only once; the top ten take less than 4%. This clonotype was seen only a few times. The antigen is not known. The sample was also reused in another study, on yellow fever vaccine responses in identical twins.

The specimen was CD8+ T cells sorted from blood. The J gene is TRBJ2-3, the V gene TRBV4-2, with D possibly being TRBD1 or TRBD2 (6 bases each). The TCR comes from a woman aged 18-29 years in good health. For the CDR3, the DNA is TGTGCCAGCAGCCAAGAACCCACCCCGGGGGCTGCGGATACGCAGTATTTT. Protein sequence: CASSQEPTPGAADTQYF.